Listed below are T cell receptor beta chains from one sample, sequenced in a study of technical replicates of blood from a handful of donors. Sequencing was performed with immunoSEQ multiplex PCR; in TCRdb, only in-frame clones are kept and a portion is missing. The table records more than 65,000 clones, 95% to 98% of them present only once. Sequencing input: T cells isolated from PBMCs. The receptors originated from a human donor in good health. Each CDR3 is given with its conserved first and last residue. Fields, in order: D gene, V gene, J gene, clone size, CDR3 protein, CDR3 DNA. D genes are given only for firm matches. Clone sizes are given selectively: once, few, many, or a class where the clone is expanded.

TRBD1,TRBV5-1,TRBJ1-1,.,CASSQTSGGPLNTEAFF,TGCGCCAGCAGCCAAACCTCAGGGGGCCCTCTCAACACTGAAGCTTTCTTT
TRBD2,TRBV5-6,TRBJ2-5,.,CASSWTSGGATGETQYF,TGTGCCAGCAGCTGGACTAGCGGGGGGGCCACCGGGGAGACCCAGTACTTC
.,TRBV11-2,TRBJ2-3,.,CASTVRPPGLAF,TGTGCCAGCACCGTTAGACCCCCCGGGTTGGCGTTT
TRBD1,TRBV25-1,TRBJ2-1,.,CASSETSGQGYSYNEQFF,TGTGCCAGCAGTGAAACCTCGGGACAGGGCTACTCCTACAATGAGCAGTTCTTC
.,TRBV6-5,TRBJ1-2,.,CASSYASTGGYTF,TGTGCCAGCAGTTACGCCTCAACAGGCGGCTACACCTTC
TRBD1,TRBV7-8,TRBJ1-2,.,CASTPLVRDSYGYTF,TGTGCCAGCACCCCCCTGGTCCGGGACAGCTATGGCTACACCTTC
.,TRBV15,TRBJ1-2,.,CATSRDARGGYTF,TGTGCCACCAGCAGAGATGCCCGGGGGGGCTACACCTTC
TRBD1,TRBV6-5,TRBJ2-7,.,CASSYSDRREQYF,TGTGCCAGCAGTTACTCGGACAGGAGGGAGCAGTACTTC
.,TRBV7-9,TRBJ1-3,.,CASSVTGTGNTIYF,TGTGCCAGCAGCGTAACAGGGACTGGAAACACCATATATTTT
TRBD2,TRBV7-2,TRBJ2-1,once,CASSLQVAGEDNEQFF,TGTGCCAGCAGCTTACAGGTAGCGGGAGAGGACAATGAGCAGTTCTTC